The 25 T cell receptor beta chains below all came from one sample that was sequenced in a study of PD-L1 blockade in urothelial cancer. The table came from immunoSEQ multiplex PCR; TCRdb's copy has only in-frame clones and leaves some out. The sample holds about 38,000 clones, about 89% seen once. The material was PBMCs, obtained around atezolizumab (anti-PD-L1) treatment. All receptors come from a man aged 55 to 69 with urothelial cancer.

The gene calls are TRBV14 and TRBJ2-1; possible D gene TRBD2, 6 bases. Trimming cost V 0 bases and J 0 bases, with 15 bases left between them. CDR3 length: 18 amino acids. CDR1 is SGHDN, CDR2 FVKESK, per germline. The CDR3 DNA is TGTGCCAGCAGCCAAGAAAGGGAGCGGGCGAGCTCCTACAATGAGCAGTTCTTC. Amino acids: CASSQERERASSYNEQFF.

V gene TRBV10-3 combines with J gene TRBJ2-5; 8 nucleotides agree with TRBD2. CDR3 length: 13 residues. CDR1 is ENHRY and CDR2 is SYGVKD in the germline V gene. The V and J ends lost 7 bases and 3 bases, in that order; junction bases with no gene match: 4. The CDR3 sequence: CAITSGSEETQYF. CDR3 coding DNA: TGTGCCATCACTAGCGGGTCGGAAGAGACCCAGTACTTC.

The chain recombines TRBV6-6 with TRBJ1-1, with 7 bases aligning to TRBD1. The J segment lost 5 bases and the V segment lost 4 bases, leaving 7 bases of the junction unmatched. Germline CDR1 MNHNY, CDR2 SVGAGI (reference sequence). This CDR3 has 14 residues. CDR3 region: CASSSTGDPTEAFF. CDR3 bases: TGTGCCAGCAGTTCCACAGGGGATCCGACTGAAGCTTTCTTT.

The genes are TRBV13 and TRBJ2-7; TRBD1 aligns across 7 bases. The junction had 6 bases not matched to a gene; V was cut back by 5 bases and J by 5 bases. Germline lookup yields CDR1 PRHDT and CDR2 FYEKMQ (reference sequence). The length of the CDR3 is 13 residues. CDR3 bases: TGTGCCAGCAGCGCAAACAGGGGACACGAGCAGTACTTC. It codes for CASSANRGHEQYF.

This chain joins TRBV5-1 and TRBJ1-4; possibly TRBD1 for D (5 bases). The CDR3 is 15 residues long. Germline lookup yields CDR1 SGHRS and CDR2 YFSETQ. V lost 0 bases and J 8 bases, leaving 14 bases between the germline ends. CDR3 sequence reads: CASSLVGRDSEKLFF. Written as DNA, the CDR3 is TGCGCCAGCAGCTTGGTCGGCAGGGACTCAGAAAAACTGTTTTTT. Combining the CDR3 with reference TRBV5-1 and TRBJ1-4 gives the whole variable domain KAGVTQTPRYLIKTRGQQVTLSCSPISGHRSVSWYQQTPGQGLQFLFEYFSETQRNKGNFPGRFSGRQFSNSRSEMNVSTLELGDSALYLCASSLVGRDSEKLFFGSGTQLSVL.

The CDR3 sequence: CASSLGERSQPQHF. DNA of the CDR3: TGCGCCAGCAGCTTGGGTGAGAGGAGCCAGCCCCAGCATTTT. This chain connects TRBV5-1 to TRBJ1-5, with D uncertain. The V and J ends lost 0 bases and 7 bases respectively, with 11 bases between them. Looked up from germline, CDR1 is SGHRS and CDR2 is YFSETQ. The CDR3 is 14 amino acids.

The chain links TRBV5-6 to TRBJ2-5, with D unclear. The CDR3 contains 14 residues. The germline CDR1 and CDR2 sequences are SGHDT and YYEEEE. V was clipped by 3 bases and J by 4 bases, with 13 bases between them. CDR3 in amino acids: CASSSSLGGETQYF. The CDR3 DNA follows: TGTGCCAGCAGCTCCTCCCTCGGTGGAGAGACCCAGTACTTC.

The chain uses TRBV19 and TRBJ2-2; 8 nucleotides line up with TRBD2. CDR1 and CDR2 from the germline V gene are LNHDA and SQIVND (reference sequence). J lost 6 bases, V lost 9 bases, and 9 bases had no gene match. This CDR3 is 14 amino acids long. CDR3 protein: CASSFGGEAGELFF. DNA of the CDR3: TGTGCCAGCAGCTTCGGGGGGGAGGCCGGGGAGCTGTTTTTT.

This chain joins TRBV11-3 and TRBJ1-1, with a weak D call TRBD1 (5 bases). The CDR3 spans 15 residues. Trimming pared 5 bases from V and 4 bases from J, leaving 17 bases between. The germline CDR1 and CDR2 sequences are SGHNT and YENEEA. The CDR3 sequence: CASSGWGSGFTEAFF. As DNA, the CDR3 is TGTGCCAGCAGCGGATGGGGCTCCGGGTTCACTGAAGCTTTCTTT.

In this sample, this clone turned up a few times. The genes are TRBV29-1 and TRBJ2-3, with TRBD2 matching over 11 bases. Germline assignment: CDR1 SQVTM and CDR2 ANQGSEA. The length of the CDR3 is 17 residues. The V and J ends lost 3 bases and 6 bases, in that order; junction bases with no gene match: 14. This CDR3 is CSVDKGALAGGIDTQYF. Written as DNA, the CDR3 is TGCAGCGTTGATAAAGGCGCGCTAGCGGGAGGTATCGATACGCAGTATTTT.

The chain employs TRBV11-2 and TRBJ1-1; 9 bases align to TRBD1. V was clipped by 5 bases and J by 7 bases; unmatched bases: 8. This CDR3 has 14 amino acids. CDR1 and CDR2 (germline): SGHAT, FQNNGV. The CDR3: CASSRDRDNLEAFF. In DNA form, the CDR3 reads TGTGCCAGCAGCCGGGACAGGGATAACCTTGAAGCTTTCTTT.

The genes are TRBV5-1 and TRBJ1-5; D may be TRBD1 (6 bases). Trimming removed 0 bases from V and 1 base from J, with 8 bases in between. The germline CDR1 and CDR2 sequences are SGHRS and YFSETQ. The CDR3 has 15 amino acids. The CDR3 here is CASSLEGGSNQPQHF. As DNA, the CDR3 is TGCGCCAGCAGCTTGGAGGGGGGGAGCAATCAGCCCCAGCATTTT.

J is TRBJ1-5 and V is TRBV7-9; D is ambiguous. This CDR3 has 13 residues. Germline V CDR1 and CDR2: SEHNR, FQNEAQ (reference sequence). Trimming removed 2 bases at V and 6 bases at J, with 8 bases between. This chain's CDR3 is CASSLRGGQPQHF. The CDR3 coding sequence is TGTGCCAGCAGCTTACGGGGAGGTCAGCCCCAGCATTTT.

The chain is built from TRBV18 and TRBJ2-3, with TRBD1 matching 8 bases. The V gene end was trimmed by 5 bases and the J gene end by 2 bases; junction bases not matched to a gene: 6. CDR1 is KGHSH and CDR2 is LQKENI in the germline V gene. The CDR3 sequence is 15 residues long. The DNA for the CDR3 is TGTGCCAGCTCATCCGCGACAGGGGCCACAGATACGCAGTATTTT. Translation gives CASSSATGATDTQYF.

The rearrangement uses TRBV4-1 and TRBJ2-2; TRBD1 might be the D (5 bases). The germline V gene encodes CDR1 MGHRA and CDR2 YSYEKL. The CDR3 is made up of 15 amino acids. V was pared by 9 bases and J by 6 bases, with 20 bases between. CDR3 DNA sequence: TGCGCCAGTAGAAGGGGCCCCAGTGGGGCCGGGGAGCTGTTTTTT. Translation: CASRRGPSGAGELFF.

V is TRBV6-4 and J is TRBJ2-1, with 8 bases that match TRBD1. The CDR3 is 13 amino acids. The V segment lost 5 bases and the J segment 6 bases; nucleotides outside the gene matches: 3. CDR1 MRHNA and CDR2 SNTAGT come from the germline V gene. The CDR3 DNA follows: TGTGCCAGCAGTCCTACAGGGGGCAATGAGCAGTTCTTC. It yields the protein CASSPTGGNEQFF.

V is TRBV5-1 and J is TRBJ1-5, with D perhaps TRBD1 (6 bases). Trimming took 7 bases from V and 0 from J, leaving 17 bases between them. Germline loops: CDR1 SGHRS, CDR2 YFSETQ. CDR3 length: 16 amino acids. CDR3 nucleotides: TGCGCCAGCTCTCAATGGGGGCTCGGTAGCAATCAGCCCCAGCATTTT. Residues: CASSQWGLGSNQPQHF.

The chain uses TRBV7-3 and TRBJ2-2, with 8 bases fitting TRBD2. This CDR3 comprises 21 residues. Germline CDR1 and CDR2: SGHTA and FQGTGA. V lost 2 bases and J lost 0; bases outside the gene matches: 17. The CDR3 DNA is TGTGCCAGCAGCTTAGATCTTCCGGGACTAGGAGTCGCTCCGAACACCGGGGAGCTGTTTTTT. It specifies CASSLDLPGLGVAPNTGELFF.

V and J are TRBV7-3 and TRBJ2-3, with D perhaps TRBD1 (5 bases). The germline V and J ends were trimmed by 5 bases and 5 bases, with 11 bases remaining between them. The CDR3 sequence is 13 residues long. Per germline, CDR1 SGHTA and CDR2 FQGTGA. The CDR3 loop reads CASSPRGIDTQYF. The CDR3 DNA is TGTGCCAGCAGCCCAAGGGGTATAGATACGCAGTATTTT.

CDR3 sequence reads: CASSQPQGLANVLTF. Here the CDR3 DNA reads TGTGCCAGCAGCCAACCCCAGGGTTTGGCCAACGTCCTGACTTTC. V is TRBV14 and J is TRBJ2-6, with D possibly being TRBD1 (5 bases). CDR1 is SGHDN, CDR2 FVKESK, per germline. Trimming left V 2 bases short and J 6 bases short, with 11 bases between. The CDR3 loop spans 15 amino acids.

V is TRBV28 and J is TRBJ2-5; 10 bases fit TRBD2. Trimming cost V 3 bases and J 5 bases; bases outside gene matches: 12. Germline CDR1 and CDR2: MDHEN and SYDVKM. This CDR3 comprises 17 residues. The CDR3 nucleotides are TGTGCCAGCAGTTTCTCTAGCGGGAGTGATGCTGGCGAGACCCAGTACTTC. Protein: CASSFSSGSDAGETQYF.

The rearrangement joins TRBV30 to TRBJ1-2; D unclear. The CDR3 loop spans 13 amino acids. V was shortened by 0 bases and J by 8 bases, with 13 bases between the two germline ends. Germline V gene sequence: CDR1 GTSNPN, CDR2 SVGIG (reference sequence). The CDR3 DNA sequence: TGTGCCTGGAGTGTGGTAGGATCGGGAGGCTACACCTTC. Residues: CAWSVVGSGGYTF.

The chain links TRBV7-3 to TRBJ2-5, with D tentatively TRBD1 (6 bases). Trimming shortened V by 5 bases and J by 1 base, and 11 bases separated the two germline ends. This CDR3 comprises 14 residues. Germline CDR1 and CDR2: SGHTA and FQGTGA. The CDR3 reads CASSPLGGQETQYF. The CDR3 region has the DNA TGTGCCAGCAGCCCCCTAGGGGGCCAAGAGACCCAGTACTTC.

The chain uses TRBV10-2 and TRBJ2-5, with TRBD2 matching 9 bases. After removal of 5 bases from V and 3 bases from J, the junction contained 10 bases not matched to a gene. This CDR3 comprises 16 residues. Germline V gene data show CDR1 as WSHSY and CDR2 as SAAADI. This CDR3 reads CASSMGVAGVKETQYF. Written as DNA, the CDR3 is TGCGCCAGCAGTATGGGAGTAGCGGGAGTAAAAGAGACCCAGTACTTC.

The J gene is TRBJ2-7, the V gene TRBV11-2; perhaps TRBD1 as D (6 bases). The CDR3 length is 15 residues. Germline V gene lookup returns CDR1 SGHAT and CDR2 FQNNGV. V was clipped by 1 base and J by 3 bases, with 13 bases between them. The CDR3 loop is CASSLVAGEFYEQYF. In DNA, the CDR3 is TGTGCCAGCAGCTTAGTGGCAGGGGAATTCTACGAGCAGTACTTC.